These T cell receptor beta chains were read from a single sample in a study of CD4 T cells in relation to SARS-CoV-2 and coronaviruses. Profiled with immunoSEQ multiplex PCR; TCRdb holds only in-frame clones, not every one. The top ten clones hold around 1.3% of a sample with tens of thousands of clones, roughly 90% of them seen once. Sequencing used memory CD4+ T cells from PBMCs. The receptors here all came from a human donor in good health. Both conserved end residues are part of each CDR3. D genes are given only for firm matches. Size values are once, few and many counts, or a class for expanded clones, and some rows have none.

d_call	v_call	clone_size	j_call	cdr3_aa	cdr3_nt
NA	TRBV19	NA	TRBJ1-5	CASSIQAGGRQPQHF	TGTGCCAGTAGTATTCAGGCCGGGGGTCGTCAGCCCCAGCATTTT
TRBD1	TRBV3-1/TRBV3-2	NA	TRBJ2-7	CASSQVGQGAYEQYF	TGTGCCAGCAGCCAAGTTGGACAGGGGGCCTACGAGCAGTACTTC
TRBD1	TRBV18	once	TRBJ2-7	CASSPRQGVYEQYF	TGTGCCAGCTCACCACGACAGGGAGTCTACGAGCAGTACTTC
NA	TRBV4-2	NA	TRBJ2-2	CASSQESTSWTGELFF	TGTGCCAGCAGCCAAGAAAGCACTAGTTGGACCGGGGAGCTGTTTTTT
NA	TRBV27	NA	TRBJ2-7	CASRSGSSYEQYF	TGTGCCAGCAGATCGGGGAGCTCCTACGAGCAGTACTTC
NA	TRBV18	NA	TRBJ1-5	CASSPSSNQPQHF	TGTGCCAGCTCACCAAGTAGTAATCAGCCCCAGCATTTT
NA	TRBV6-5	NA	TRBJ1-2	CASSGLEVPHGYTF	TGTGCCAGCAGCGGCCTGGAGGTGCCCCATGGCTACACCTTC
NA	TRBV3-1/TRBV3-2	NA	TRBJ2-7	CASTRGGAYEQYF	TGTGCCAGCACCCGGGGCGGAGCCTACGAGCAGTACTTC
NA	TRBV5-4	NA	TRBJ1-1	CASRGTGGISEAFF	TGTGCCAGCAGAGGTACGGGGGGGATCTCCGAAGCTTTCTTT
NA	TRBV5-4	NA	TRBJ2-3	CASSRGRTDTQYF	TGTGCCAGCAGCCGGGGCCGTACAGATACGCAGTATTTT
TRBD1	TRBV28	NA	TRBJ2-2	CASRRDRQGPNTGELFF	TGTGCCAGCAGACGAGACCGACAGGGACCGAACACCGGGGAGCTGTTTTTT
TRBD1	TRBV2	NA	TRBJ1-4	CASNYRGRREKLFF	TGTGCCAGCAATTACAGGGGACGCCGGGAAAAACTGTTTTTT
TRBD1	TRBV30	NA	TRBJ1-3	CAWTVRGASGNTIYF	TGTGCCTGGACAGTCAGGGGGGCCTCTGGAAACACCATATATTTT
TRBD1	TRBV7-9	NA	TRBJ2-1	CASSLAQGARVEQFF	TGTGCCAGCAGCTTAGCGCAGGGGGCTAGGGTTGAGCAGTTCTTC
TRBD2	TRBV5-4	NA	TRBJ2-1	CASSLEPSGRWYNEQFF	TGTGCCAGCAGCTTGGAACCTAGCGGGAGGTGGTACAATGAGCAGTTCTTC
NA	TRBV29-1	NA	TRBJ2-1	CSVGESSYNEQFF	TGCAGCGTTGGGGAGAGCTCCTACAATGAGCAGTTCTTC
NA	TRBV5-4	NA	TRBJ2-5	CASSPAYQLTETQYF	TGTGCCAGCAGCCCAGCCTATCAGCTCACTGAGACCCAGTACTTC
NA	TRBV28	NA	TRBJ2-1	CASSFLGAGSNEQFF	TGTGCCAGCAGTTTCTTAGGGGCGGGATCCAATGAGCAGTTCTTC
TRBD1	TRBV5-1	NA	TRBJ1-4	CASSLGGGYEKLFF	TGCGCCAGCAGCTTGGGAGGGGGCTATGAAAAACTGTTTTTT
NA	TRBV7-9	NA	TRBJ1-6	CASSLAIPVSPLHF	TGTGCCAGCAGCTTAGCTATCCCAGTTTCACCCCTCCACTTT
NA	TRBV19	NA	TRBJ2-5	CASSTLTRLETQYF	TGTGCCAGTAGTACCCTCACTCGACTAGAGACCCAGTACTTC
NA	TRBV6-2/TRBV6-3	NA	TRBJ2-5	CASSQVETQYF	TGTGCCAGCAGCCAAGTAGAGACCCAGTACTTC
NA	TRBV10-2	NA	TRBJ1-4	CASSESGGTNEKLFF	TGCGCCAGCAGTGAGTCTGGGGGTACTAATGAAAAACTGTTTTTT
TRBD1	TRBV28	NA	TRBJ2-5	CASSKYGTGTETQYF	TGTGCCAGCAGTAAATATGGGACAGGGACAGAGACCCAGTACTTC